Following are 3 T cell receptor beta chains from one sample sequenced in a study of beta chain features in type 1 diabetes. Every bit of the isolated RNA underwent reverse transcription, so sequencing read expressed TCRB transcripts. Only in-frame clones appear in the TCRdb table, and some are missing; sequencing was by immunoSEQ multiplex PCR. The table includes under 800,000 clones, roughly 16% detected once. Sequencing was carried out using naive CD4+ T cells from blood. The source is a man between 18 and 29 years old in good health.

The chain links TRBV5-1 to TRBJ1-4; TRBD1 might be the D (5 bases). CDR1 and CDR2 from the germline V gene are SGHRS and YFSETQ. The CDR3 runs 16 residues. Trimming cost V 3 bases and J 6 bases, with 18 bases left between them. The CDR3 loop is CASSSSLGRTDEKLFF. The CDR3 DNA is TGCGCCAGCAGCTCCTCGTTGGGGCGCACGGATGAAAAACTGTTTTTT.

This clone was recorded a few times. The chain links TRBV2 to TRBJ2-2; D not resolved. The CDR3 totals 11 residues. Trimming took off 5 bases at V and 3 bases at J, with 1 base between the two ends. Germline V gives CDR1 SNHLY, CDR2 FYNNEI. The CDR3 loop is CASSYTGELFF. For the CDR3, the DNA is TGTGCCAGCAGTTACACCGGGGAGCTGTTTTTT.

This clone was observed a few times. The CDR3 is CASSQARAGGPYEQYF. The CDR3 nucleotides are TGCGCCAGCAGCCAAGCCCGGGCGGGAGGGCCCTACGAGCAGTACTTC. V gene TRBV4-1 combines with J gene TRBJ2-7, with 9 bases identical to TRBD2. This CDR3 is 16 amino acids long. CDR1 MGHRA and CDR2 YSYEKL come from the germline V gene. Unmatched junction bases numbered 6, after V lost 1 base and J lost 2 bases.